This T cell receptor beta chain originates from a study of a mutant IDH1 vaccine in newly diagnosed glioma. Study summary: Initiation of the vaccine course occurred 4-6 weeks after radiotherapy alone, or alongside temozolomide cycles. Males made up approximately 60% and females about 40% of treated patients, whose mean age was approximately 44 years. Most patients had radiochemotherapy with temozolomide before enrollment; others had one alone.

The CDR3 spans 16 residues. With 1 base clipped from V and 4 bases from J, the junction kept 7 bases outside the gene matches. Germline assignment: CDR1 SGHRS and CDR2 YFSETQ. Remarks on this clone: Its antigen is still unknown.

Clones were read by immunoSEQ multiplex PCR, and TCRdb kept only the in-frame ones, dropping some. Among fewer than 70,000 clones listed, just under 90% were seen once. As for time point: week 5, during vaccination. In the vaccine, a single dose held 300 ug of the mutant IDH1 20-mer peptide, along with topical imiquimod. This chain joins TRBV5-1 and TRBJ2-2; 7 bases align to TRBD1. The input for sequencing was PBMCs, taken from a glioma patient whose treatment included an IDH1 peptide vaccine. This receptor was obtained from a woman in her thirties or forties with glioma. CDR3 DNA sequence: TGCGCCAGCAGCTTGTCTCCGGGACAGCTCACCGGGGAGCTGTTTTTT. Encoded protein: CASSLSPGQLTGELFF. The variable domain in full, completed from reference TRBV5-1 and TRBJ2-2, reads KAGVTQTPRYLIKTRGQQVTLSCSPISGHRSVSWYQQTPGQGLQFLFEYFSETQRNKGNFPGRFSGRQFSNSRSEMNVSTLELGDSALYLCASSLSPGQLTGELFFGEGSRLTVL.